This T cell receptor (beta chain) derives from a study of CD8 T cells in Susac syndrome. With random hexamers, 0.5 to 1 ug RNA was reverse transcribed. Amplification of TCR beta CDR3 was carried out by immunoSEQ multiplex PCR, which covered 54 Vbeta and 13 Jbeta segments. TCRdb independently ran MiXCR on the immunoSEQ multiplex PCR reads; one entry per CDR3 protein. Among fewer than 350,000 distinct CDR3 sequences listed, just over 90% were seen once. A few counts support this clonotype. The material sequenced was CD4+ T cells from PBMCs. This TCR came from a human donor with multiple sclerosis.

The CDR3 sequence is CASSQGAGNYGYTF. The CDR3 coding sequence is TGTGCCTCGAGCCAGGGGGCTGGGAACTATGGCTACACCTTC. This sequence joins TRBV9 and TRBJ1-2; 8 nucleotides line up with TRBD1. After removal of 10 bases from V and 2 bases from J, the junction contained 10 bases not matched to a gene. The CDR3 sequence is 14 residues long. Germline V gene sequence: CDR1 SGDLS, CDR2 YYNGEE.